This T cell receptor (beta chain) stems from a study of shared clonotypes between healthy human individuals (dated by TCRdb to 2020 to 2021). Looking at the study overall: A couple of women and a few men aged 18 to 49 years were included in the cohort. For each donor, CD4 naive and CD4 memory were each given three plates, CD8 naive was given two plates, and CD8 memory was given one plate. To estimate repertoire size and how much clonotypes are shared between individuals, the study performed deep sequencing of blood TCR repertoires from roughly five healthy adults. Different laboratories and diverse techniques were used to prepare libraries and sequence TCR repertoires, to increase sequencing depth and limit assay-specific biases. Per donor, leukapheresis produced somewhere between about 0.8 and 9 billion PBMCs. Broad study findings and their caveats: The genetic and exposure-history diversity represented was limited by the small number of donors. Higher generation probabilities were observed for clonotypes shared by all four sorted-subset donors than for non-shared clonotypes. About 5% of naive CD4, approximately 3.7% of naive CD8, roughly 2.4% of memory CD4, and over 0.35% of memory CD8 clonotypes were shared across several donors. Naive subsets generally had larger estimated clonotype richness than memory subsets did. Pairwise subsampling indicated that sequencing depth was expected to affect the degree of clonotype sharing among donors. Sampling was restricted to blood, and TCR repertoires in tissues likely differ from the TCR repertoires found in blood. Incomplete sequencing was indicated by rarefaction of sorted-subset datasets, despite the large sequencing depth.

The donors were healthy, HIV-negative adults with no recently reported acute infections or vaccinations. Every donor was a Caucasian adult living in Nashville, Tennessee, USA. Magnetic negative selection was used to enrich CD4+ T cells, after which naive cells were positively selected on CD45RA and the negative fraction became the memory subset. Blood was collected by leukapheresis, and PBMCs were isolated by Ficoll-Histopaque density gradient centrifugation and then cryopreserved in liquid nitrogen vapor phase. Analytical flow cytometry was used to check the purity and quantity of every magnetically sorted T cell population. Genomic DNA was isolated from every sorted fraction and measured by UV absorbance on a Nanodrop 2000c. The CDR3 contains 15 residues, cysteine and phenylalanine counted. Just CDR3 DNA is preserved here, 45 bases in frame from base 1. V is shortened by 1 base, J by 10 bases, and the region joining them spans 17 bases. CDR1 and CDR2 are read off the germline V gene as SGHAT and FQNNGV.

As for this clone: Its antigen remains unidentified. Base qualities were left out, and no much larger clone turns up one base away.

Using the deep immunoSEQ assay, multiplex PCR amplified TCR CDR3 regions from genomic DNA. For each cell subset, the extracted genomic DNA was distributed evenly across all wells of several immunoSEQ 96-well plates, and each plate served as one replicate. For sorted subsets, 150 to 200 ng genomic DNA, equal to some 30,000 T cell genomes, was loaded into each replicate PCR. The purified libraries were quantified using a Qubit 3.0 fluorometer, sized with a Bioanalyzer 2100, and then quantified again using the KAPA Library Quantification kit. Each immunoSEQ 96-well plate was sequenced on its own single-read 150-cycle Illumina NextSeq 550 flow cell. The study's own analysis went as follows. Because the immunoSEQ output held only junctional sequences and lacked quality scores, the filtering could not match the filtering applied to full-length reads. To assign V/J genes and CDR3, sequences were annotated using PyIR, a Python wrapper for IgBLAST v1.9, with IMGT germline references. Reads were filtered out if the reads had weak V/J assignments (E-value above 1e-6), no CDR3, stop codons, out-of-frame junctions, or ambiguous translated residues. V3J clonotypes were defined by identical inferred V gene, J gene, and CDR3 amino acid sequence. To compute the percentage overlap between repertoires, the number of shared unique clonotypes was divided by the size of the smaller repertoire. Repertoire richness was assessed with RTK rarefaction, the Chao1 estimator, and Recon v2.1 estimates of unobserved clonotypes. For all TCRbeta clonotypes obtained by the gDNA method from several donors, generation probabilities were computed with OLGA. What TCRdb holds here is the immuneACCESS table cut down to in-frame rearrangements. Part of the clones is not present; checked against another copy, under half of the missing clones reflect an unresolved V gene, and the others are unexplained. D and trimming were read from the DNA, whereas the V and J calls and clone size are those reported in that table. This sample holds some 2.4 million clones; approximately 93% were observed only once. The top ten constitute approximately 0.37% of the sample.

The sequenced sample was naive CD4+ T cells from PBMCs. The cell subset or site tag for this specimen amounts to: CD45RA+ positively selected. The chain couples TRBV11-2 to TRBJ2-1; confidence is insufficient to name the D gene. The source is a young man in good health. Some clones in this sample may be carry-over from other donors' samples. The CDR3 reads as follows: CASSLGGLQSSEQFF. The DNA sequence is as follows: TGTGCCAGCAGCTTAGGTGGGTTACAGTCCTCGGAGCAGTTCTTC.